A selection of T cell receptor beta chains follows, all from one sample in a study of neurological immune-mediated disorders. TCRdb re-called the 5' RACE reads with MiXCR, one entry per CDR3 protein. Here the sample spans fewer than 25,000 distinct CDR3 sequences, approximately 13% being singletons. What was sequenced was PBMCs. Receptors were obtained from a woman aged 55-75 years with HTLV-1-associated myelopathy (HAM/TSP). The CDR3 runs from the conserved cysteine through the conserved F or W. The D gene is left open where the match is weak. Some rows have no size entry. The others give once, few or many, or a class for an expanded clone.

J: TRBJ2-7; size: NA; D: NA; V: TRBV7-2; DNA: TGTGCCAGCAGCTTAGGGGGTGCTAGAAGGAGGGCCGTCGAGCAGTACTTC; CDR3: CASSLGGARRRAVEQYF
J: TRBJ2-1; size: many; D: TRBD1; V: TRBV12-3/TRBV12-4; DNA: TGTGCCAGTTCCGGGACAGGGAGCAGATATGAGCAGTTCTTC; CDR3: CASSGTGSRYEQFF
J: TRBJ2-3; size: many; D: TRBD2; V: TRBV20-1; DNA: TGCAGTGCTAGAGAGTCTAGCGGGGGGGGGGATACGCAGTATTTT; CDR3: CSARESSGGGDTQYF
J: TRBJ2-3; size: many; D: NA; V: TRBV5-1; DNA: TGCGCCAGCAGCTTGGCCAACGGCAGGGGCACAGATACGCAGTATTTT; CDR3: CASSLANGRGTDTQYF
J: TRBJ2-5; size: many; D: NA; V: TRBV14; DNA: TGTGCCAGCAGCTTCGGACTCGTTTCTCAAGAGACCCAGTACTTC; CDR3: CASSFGLVSQETQYF
J: TRBJ1-1; size: few; D: NA; V: TRBV25-1; DNA: TGTGCCAGCAGTGAAGACAGTTTGAACACTGAAGCTTTCTTT; CDR3: CASSEDSLNTEAFF
J: TRBJ2-1; size: many; D: TRBD2; V: TRBV20-1; DNA: TGCAGTGCTAGAGATCCGGCTAGCGGGGTCTCGGGCAATGAGCAGTTCTTC; CDR3: CSARDPASGVSGNEQFF
J: TRBJ2-3; size: many; D: NA; V: TRBV20-1; DNA: TGCAGTGCTCCACCCCCAGGGTGGAGCACAGATACGCAGTATTTT; CDR3: CSAPPPGWSTDTQYF
J: TRBJ2-5; size: NA; D: TRBD2; V: TRBV7-3; DNA: TGTGCCAGCAGCCCTAGCGGGGGGCCCTGGGAGACCCAGTACTTC; CDR3: CASSPSGGPWETQYF
J: TRBJ2-7; size: many; D: TRBD2; V: TRBV7-2; DNA: TGTGCGTCTAGCGGCTCCTACGAGCAGTACTTC; CDR3: CASSGSYEQYF
J: TRBJ2-6; size: many; D: TRBD1; V: TRBV24-1; DNA: TGTGCCACCAGTGAGACGGGACAGGGGGCGACCGGGGCCAACGTCCTGACTTTC; CDR3: CATSETGQGATGANVLTF
J: TRBJ2-6; size: many; D: NA; V: TRBV6-5; DNA: TGTGCCAGCAGTTACTCGGAGGGTTCTGGGGCCAACGTCCTGACTTTC; CDR3: CASSYSEGSGANVLTF
J: TRBJ2-2; size: many; D: NA; V: TRBV24-1; DNA: TGTGCCACCAAAGATACACCGGGTCACTTAGGTCCGGGGGAGCTGTTTTTT; CDR3: CATKDTPGHLGPGELFF
J: TRBJ2-7; size: many; D: TRBD2; V: TRBV24-1; DNA: TGTGCCACCCGGGCTAGCGGGAGCCACGAGCAGTACTTC; CDR3: CATRASGSHEQYF
J: TRBJ2-1; size: NA; D: TRBD1; V: TRBV29-1; DNA: TGCAGCGGGCTGGGGACAGGGTTGCAGATCTTC; CDR3: CSGLGTGLQIF
J: TRBJ1-1; size: many; D: TRBD1; V: TRBV20-1; DNA: TGCAGTGCTAGGACAGGGGGCTTGGGGAACACTGAAGCTTTCTTT; CDR3: CSARTGGLGNTEAFF
J: TRBJ2-7; size: many; D: TRBD1; V: TRBV5-1; DNA: TGCGCCAGCAGCTCCCGGACAGGGGCCGCCTACGAGCAGTACTTC; CDR3: CASSSRTGAAYEQYF
J: TRBJ2-7; size: many; D: NA; V: TRBV3-1; DNA: TGTGCCAGCAGCCCCGCCGTTTCCTACGAGCAGTACTTC; CDR3: CASSPAVSYEQYF
J: TRBJ2-7; size: many; D: NA; V: TRBV7-8; DNA: TGTGCCAGCAGCCCCGGGCTAAGGGGGTCTTATTACGAGCAGTACTTC; CDR3: CASSPGLRGSYYEQYF
J: TRBJ2-3; size: once; D: NA; V: TRBV20-1; DNA: NA; CDR3: CSARTVYNEQFFGPGTHTQYF
J: TRBJ2-7; size: many; D: NA; V: TRBV15; DNA: TGTGCCACCAGCCTTGGACTGCCGACCTACGAGCAGTACTTC; CDR3: CATSLGLPTYEQYF
J: TRBJ2-1; size: NA; D: TRBD2; V: TRBV12-3/TRBV12-4; DNA: TGTGCCAGCAGTCAAGGGCGGGGACTAGCGGACTACAATGAGCAGTTCTTC; CDR3: CASSQGRGLADYNEQFF
J: TRBJ2-1; size: medium-sized; D: NA; V: TRBV10-3; DNA: TGTGCCACCATGGACCTTCGACAAGCCAATGAGCAGTTCTTC; CDR3: CATMDLRQANEQFF
J: TRBJ2-3; size: many; D: NA; V: TRBV6-1; DNA: TGTGCCAGCAACGAAATAGGGGATACGCAGTATTTT; CDR3: CASNEIGDTQYF
J: TRBJ1-2; size: many; D: NA; V: TRBV12-3/TRBV12-4; DNA: TGTGCCAGCAGTTTAGCGGAAGGGCCCCAAGACGGCTACACCTTC; CDR3: CASSLAEGPQDGYTF
J: TRBJ2-3; size: NA; D: TRBD1; V: TRBV20-1; DNA: TGCAGTGCGGCGGTACAGGGGGCAACATATACGCAGTATTTT; CDR3: CSAAVQGATYTQYF
J: TRBJ2-1; size: medium-sized; D: TRBD2; V: TRBV11-3; DNA: TGTGCCAGCAGTTTTGATACTAGCGGGAGTAAAAATGAGCAGTTCTTC; CDR3: CASSFDTSGSKNEQFF
J: TRBJ1-6; size: many; D: TRBD1; V: TRBV20-1; DNA: TGCAGTGCTAGGGCCCAGGGGGGTCGGAATTCACCCCTCCACTTT; CDR3: CSARAQGGRNSPLHF
J: TRBJ2-7; size: many; D: TRBD2; V: TRBV20-1; DNA: TGCAGTGCTAGAGAAGTTGTCGAGCGGGGCGAGCAGTACTTC; CDR3: CSAREVVERGEQYF
J: TRBJ1-1; size: many; D: NA; V: TRBV10-3; DNA: TGTGCCATCAGTGACAAAAGTCTCTGGACAAAGAACACTGAAGCTTTCTTT; CDR3: CAISDKSLWTKNTEAFF
J: TRBJ1-3; size: many; D: NA; V: TRBV6-6; DNA: TGTGCCAGCAGTTACTCGTTCAGCTTTGGAAACACCATATATTTT; CDR3: CASSYSFSFGNTIYF
J: TRBJ2-1; size: many; D: NA; V: TRBV5-1; DNA: TGCGCCAGCAGCTTAAAGACTCCAGCCTACAATGAGCAGTTCTTC; CDR3: CASSLKTPAYNEQFF
J: TRBJ2-3; size: many; D: TRBD1; V: TRBV5-1; DNA: TGCGCCAGCAGCCTCGGGACAGACGCAGATACGCAGTATTTT; CDR3: CASSLGTDADTQYF
J: TRBJ2-3; size: many; D: TRBD2; V: TRBV10-2; DNA: TGCGCCAGCAGTACCGCAAGCGGGAGAAAGACAGATACGCAGTATTTT; CDR3: CASSTASGRKTDTQYF
J: TRBJ1-2; size: many; D: NA; V: TRBV10-3; DNA: TGTGCCATCAGTGATGGTACGTCAGCAAACTATGGCTACACCTTC; CDR3: CAISDGTSANYGYTF
J: TRBJ2-7; size: NA; D: TRBD1; V: TRBV3-1; DNA: TGTGTCAGCAGCCATGCGGACAGGGGGCGGGAGCAGTACTTC; CDR3: CVSSHADRGREQYF
J: TRBJ1-2; size: many; D: NA; V: TRBV10-3; DNA: TGTGCCATCAGTTCGAAATCGGTGTTTGATGGCTACACCTTC; CDR3: CAISSKSVFDGYTF
J: TRBJ1-6; size: many; D: NA; V: TRBV2; DNA: TGTGCCAGCAGCCTGAGGGCCTCATGGAGCTCCTATAATTCACCCCTCCACTTT; CDR3: CASSLRASWSSYNSPLHF
J: TRBJ2-7; size: many; D: TRBD2; V: TRBV20-1; DNA: TGCAGTGCTAATAGCGGGAGGGGGTCCTACGAGCAGTACTTC; CDR3: CSANSGRGSYEQYF
J: TRBJ1-6; size: many; D: NA; V: TRBV20-1; DNA: TGCAGTGCTAGCGACGCTGGCAGGCACTCACCCCTCCACTTT; CDR3: CSASDAGRHSPLHF
J: TRBJ2-3; size: many; D: NA; V: TRBV3-1; DNA: TGTGCCAGCAGCCAAGATCGCACCACAGATACGCAGTATTTT; CDR3: CASSQDRTTDTQYF
J: TRBJ1-6; size: many; D: NA; V: TRBV7-9; DNA: TGTGCCAGCGAGGACAGCTCTACTTCACCCCTCCACTTT; CDR3: CASEDSSTSPLHF
J: TRBJ2-3; size: many; D: TRBD2; V: TRBV20-1; DNA: TGCAGTGCTAGAGGGCTAGCGGGGGACTTGGATACGCAGTATTTT; CDR3: CSARGLAGDLDTQYF
J: TRBJ2-2; size: many; D: NA; V: TRBV5-6; DNA: TGTGCCAGCAGCTTGTTATCCCGTCTCCAGAACACCGGGGAGCTGTTTTTT; CDR3: CASSLLSRLQNTGELFF
J: TRBJ2-7; size: many; D: NA; V: TRBV3-1; DNA: TGTGCCAGCAGCCAAGAGTCCAGCTACGAGCAGTACTTC; CDR3: CASSQESSYEQYF
J: TRBJ2-7; size: many; D: NA; V: TRBV3-1; DNA: TGTGCCAGCAGCCTAGGTGGGAAATCCTACGAGCAGTACTTC; CDR3: CASSLGGKSYEQYF
J: TRBJ1-2; size: NA; D: NA; V: TRBV5-1; DNA: TGCGCCATCAGCTTTGCGAGGGTTGGCTACACCTTC; CDR3: CAISFARVGYTF